Below are 18 T cell receptor beta chains sequenced from a single sample in a study of cytomegalovirus exposure and HLA in healthy donors (dated by TCRdb to about 2017). Preparation of the library involved the immunoSEQ multiplex PCR assay. A mixture of 60 forward primers for TCR Vbeta segments and 13 reverse primers for TCR Jbeta segments was used in the multiplex PCR. TCRdb mirrors the immuneACCESS table, restricted to in-frame sequences. Some clones are absent from its copies; in checked studies, under half trace to an unresolved V gene, and the reason for the others is unknown. The table for this sample records some 110,000 clones. 3.5% to 4.5% of the sample is taken by the ten largest. Source material: PBMCs. Receptors were obtained from a man between 25 and 39 years old in good health and CMV-seronegative.

The chain uses TRBV18 and TRBJ2-1; 11 positions agree with TRBD1. Germline assignment: CDR1 KGHSH and CDR2 LQKENI. The CDR3 runs 17 residues. Trimming cost V 5 bases and J 6 bases; bases outside gene matches: 12. CDR3 region: CASSAGPGTGGINEQFF. CDR3 nucleotides: TGTGCCAGCTCAGCAGGCCCCGGGACAGGGGGAATCAATGAGCAGTTCTTC.

The chain couples TRBV6-1 to TRBJ2-1; TRBD1 matches 7 bases. This CDR3 is 14 amino acids long. The V and J ends lost 8 bases and 1 base, in that order; junction bases with no gene match: 5. From germline, CDR1 is MNHNS and CDR2 SASEGT. CDR3 residues: CASETGSSYNEQFF. CDR3 DNA sequence: TGTGCCAGCGAGACAGGGAGTTCCTACAATGAGCAGTTCTTC.

The CDR3 nucleotides read TGTGCCATGGGGGCCTCTGGGGCCAACGTCCTGACTTTC. Its translation: CAMGASGANVLTF. V is TRBV10-3 and J is TRBJ2-6; D is possibly TRBD1 (6 bases). The germline CDR1 and CDR2 sequences are ENHRY and SYGVKD. V dropped 9 bases and J dropped 0 bases, with 6 bases sitting between them. The CDR3 spans 13 residues.

The V and J genes are TRBV7-9 and TRBJ1-2, with D perhaps matching TRBD1 (6 bases). The CDR3 sequence is 19 residues long. The germline V gene has CDR1 SEHNR and CDR2 FQNEAQ (reference sequence). V lost 0 bases and J 4 bases, leaving 24 bases between the germline ends. The CDR3 loop reads CASSLAVDRLIRRFYGYTF. CDR3 bases: TGTGCCAGCAGCTTAGCGGTCGACAGGCTAATTAGGCGCTTCTATGGCTACACCTTC. Full variable domain (missing parts from reference TRBV7-9 and TRBJ1-2): DTGVSQNPRHKITKRGQNVTFRCDPISEHNRLYWYRQTLGQGPEFLTYFQNEAQLEKSRLLSDRFSAERPKGSFSTLEIQRTEQGDSAMYLCASSLAVDRLIRRFYGYTFGSGTRLTVV.

V is TRBV14 and J is TRBJ1-4; 12 bases agree with TRBD1. The V gene end was trimmed by 6 bases and the J gene end by 8 bases; junction bases not matched to a gene: 10. Germline V gene sequence: CDR1 SGHDN, CDR2 FVKESK. CDR3 length: 16 amino acids. CDR3 nucleotides: TGTGCCAGCAGTCGGGGACAGGGGGCCGAGGGGGAAAAACTGTTTTTT. Translation gives CASSRGQGAEGEKLFF.

The genes are TRBV4-1 and TRBJ1-1; unclear D gene. Trimming took off 1 base at V and 2 bases at J, with 11 bases between the two ends. This CDR3 has 15 amino acids. Per germline, CDR1 MGHRA and CDR2 YSYEKL. The DNA for the CDR3 is TGCGCCAGCAGCCAAGTTCACAGAACTAACACTGAAGCTTTCTTT. This translates into CASSQVHRTNTEAFF.

CDR3 nucleotides: TGTGCCTGGACCCCAGGGGTCCATCAGCCCCAGCATTTT. Translation: CAWTPGVHQPQHF. The V call is TRBV30, the J call TRBJ1-5; tentative D call: TRBD1 (6 bases). V shed 4 bases and J shed 5 bases, with 12 bases lying between them. Germline V CDR1 and CDR2: GTSNPN, SVGIG (reference sequence). This CDR3 region has 13 residues.

The J gene is TRBJ2-7, the V gene TRBV7-6, with a tentative D call TRBD2 (6 bases). Germline CDR1 SGHVS, CDR2 FNYEAQ. V lost 5 bases, J lost 3 bases, and 14 bases lay in between. The length of the CDR3 is 14 residues. CDR3 protein: CASSPPPGGYEQYF. In nucleotides, the CDR3 is TGTGCCAGCAGCCCACCCCCCGGGGGCTACGAGCAGTACTTC.

The CDR3 DNA is TGCGCCAGCAGCTATGAGGGACAGGCCCTCTCCTACAATGAGCAGTTCTTC. It codes for CASSYEGQALSYNEQFF. The rearrangement links TRBV5-1 to TRBJ2-1; 8 positions match TRBD1. Trimming took 3 bases from V and 0 from J; bases not matched to a gene: 8. Germline lookup yields CDR1 SGHRS and CDR2 YFSETQ. The CDR3 contains 17 residues.

This chain links TRBV27 with TRBJ2-5, with D uncertain. The closer fit of TRBJ2-7 to the DNA end suggests the J call may be wrong. The CDR3 spans 17 residues. Looked up from germline, CDR1 is MNHEY and CDR2 is SMNVEV (reference sequence). In DNA form, the CDR3 reads TGTGCCAGCAGTCCCTCCTTCACTGCAATTCGCTCCTACGAGCAGTACTTC. Amino acids: CASSPSFTAIRSYEQYF.

The chain recombines TRBV6-6 with TRBJ2-7; tentatively, D is TRBD1 (5 bases). Between the trimmed V and J ends, which lost 5 bases and 4 bases, there was a span of 9 bases. Germline V gene lookup returns CDR1 MNHNY and CDR2 SVGAGI (reference sequence). The CDR3 runs to 12 residues. CDR3 protein: CASSRQSYEQYF. The CDR3 bases are TGTGCCAGCAGTCGACAGAGTTACGAGCAGTACTTC.

The chain couples TRBV6-5 to TRBJ1-5; 8 bases match TRBD1. Germline CDR1 is MNHEY and CDR2 is SVGAGI. The CDR3 has 15 residues. The V segment lost 6 bases and the J segment 3 bases; nucleotides outside the gene matches: 7. CDR3 region: CASRRDRRNNQPQHF. The CDR3 DNA reads TGTGCCAGCAGACGGGACAGGCGAAACAATCAGCCCCAGCATTTT.

V is TRBV13 and J is TRBJ1-6; tentatively, D is TRBD1 (5 bases). The CDR3 runs to 17 residues. V was trimmed by 1 base and J by 4 bases, leaving 14 bases between them. In germline, CDR1 is PRHDT, CDR2 FYEKMQ (reference sequence). CDR3 DNA sequence: TGTGCCAGCAGCTTAGTGTATAGGGGCGAGTATAATTCACCCCTCCACTTT. Its protein product is CASSLVYRGEYNSPLHF.

V and J are TRBV7-9 and TRBJ1-2; D is unresolved. The CDR3 is 12 amino acids. Trimming took off 2 bases at V and 8 bases at J, with 9 bases between the two ends. Germline V gene sequence: CDR1 SEHNR, CDR2 FQNEAQ (reference sequence). CDR3 amino acids: CASSLSWEGYTF. The CDR3 region has the DNA TGTGCCAGCAGCTTAAGCTGGGAGGGCTACACCTTC.

The gene calls are TRBV19 and TRBJ2-1; a possible D gene is TRBD2 (6 bases). Germline CDR1 LNHDA, CDR2 SQIVND (reference sequence). The CDR3 consists of 14 residues. V gave up 3 bases and J gave up 8 bases, with 14 bases separating them. The CDR3 DNA sequence: TGTGCCAGTAGTATTTATATCAGGGACTATGAGCAGTTCTTC. It codes for CASSIYIRDYEQFF.

The gene calls are TRBV7-2 and TRBJ1-3; the D is unclear. Trimming shortened V by 7 bases and J by 0 bases, and 16 bases separated the two germline ends. Germline CDR1 is SGHTA and CDR2 is FQGNSA. The CDR3 length is 16 residues. CDR3 bases: TGTGCCAGCACCACCTCGACGGAGAGCTCTGGAAACACCATATATTTT. Protein sequence: CASTTSTESSGNTIYF.

The chain couples TRBV5-4 to TRBJ2-7, with 8 nucleotides matching TRBD2. J gave up 3 bases and V 4 bases, and 6 bases lay outside the gene matches. The germline V gene encodes CDR1 SGHNT and CDR2 YYREEE (reference sequence). This CDR3 has 14 amino acids. CDR3 amino acids: CASSRPGGLYEQYF. The CDR3 DNA is TGTGCCAGCAGCCGTCCGGGGGGGCTCTACGAGCAGTACTTC.

The rearrangement uses TRBV18 and TRBJ2-7; tentative D call: TRBD2 (5 bases). Trimming pared 2 bases from V and 4 bases from J, leaving 12 bases between. Germline V gives CDR1 KGHSH, CDR2 LQKENI. CDR3 length equals 14 residues. CDR3 sequence: CASSPARTGYEQYF. The DNA of the CDR3 is TGTGCCAGCTCACCAGCCAGGACTGGATACGAGCAGTACTTC.